In its sample, the clone carrying this T cell receptor beta chain was seen a few times. Its antigen is unknown. These data belong to a study of T cells after yellow fever vaccination. Study outcomes and limitations: Weaker overall, the secondary response nonetheless peaked faster (day 5 versus 15). Post-booster reappearance was seen for most primary-vaccination clones (roughly 96% CD4, around 90% CD8). Clonotypes shared by both compartments, CD4 and CD8, made up a small share.

The CDR3 contains 16 residues. V gave up 0 bases and J gave up 1 base; unmatched junction bases: 2. Germline CDR1 is LGHNA and CDR2 is YNFKEQ. In making TCR cDNA, 5'RACE template switching added a universal primer site and UMIs to it. A single record per CDR3 protein comes from TCRdb applying MiXCR to the 5' RACE reads. The sample includes approximately 340,000 distinct CDR3 sequences, 8% to 10% seen only once; the top ten take over 15%. This specimen was PBMCs, taken on the day of the first yellow fever vaccination. This clonotype was obtained from a man younger than 35 who received the YFV17D yellow fever vaccine. V and J are TRBV4-2 and TRBJ2-3, with TRBD2 identical over 9 bases. The CDR3 region is CASSQELAGGTDTQYF. The CDR3, as DNA: TGTGCCAGCAGCCAAGAATTAGCGGGGGGCACAGATACGCAGTATTTT.